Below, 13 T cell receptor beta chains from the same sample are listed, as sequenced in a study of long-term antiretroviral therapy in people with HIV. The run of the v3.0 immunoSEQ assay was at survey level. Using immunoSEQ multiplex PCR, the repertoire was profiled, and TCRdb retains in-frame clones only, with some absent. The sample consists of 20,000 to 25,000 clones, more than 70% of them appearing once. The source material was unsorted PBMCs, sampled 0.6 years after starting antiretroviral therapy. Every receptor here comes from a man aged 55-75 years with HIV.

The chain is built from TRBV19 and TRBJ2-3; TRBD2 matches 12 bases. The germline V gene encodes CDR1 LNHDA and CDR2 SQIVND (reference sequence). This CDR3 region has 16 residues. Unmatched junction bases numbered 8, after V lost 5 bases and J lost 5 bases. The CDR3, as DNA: TGTGCCAGTAGTCTTAGACTAGCGGGAGTGGGAGATACGCAGTATTTT. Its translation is CASSLRLAGVGDTQYF.

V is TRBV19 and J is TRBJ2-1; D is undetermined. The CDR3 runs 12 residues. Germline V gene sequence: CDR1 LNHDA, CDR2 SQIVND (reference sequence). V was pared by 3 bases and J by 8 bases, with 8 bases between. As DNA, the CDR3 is TGTGCCAGTAGTATGGGTCCACATGAGCAGTTCTTC. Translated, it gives CASSMGPHEQFF.

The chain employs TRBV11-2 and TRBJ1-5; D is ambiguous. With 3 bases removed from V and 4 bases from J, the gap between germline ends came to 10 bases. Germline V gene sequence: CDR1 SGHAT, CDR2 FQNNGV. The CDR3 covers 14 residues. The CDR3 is CASSFEGFNQPQHF. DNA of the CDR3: TGTGCCAGCAGCTTCGAGGGCTTTAATCAGCCCCAGCATTTT.

The CDR3: CASSWTSSGTQYF. The CDR3 DNA follows: TGTGCCAGCAGTTGGACTTCCTCAGGGACCCAGTACTTC. The chain has TRBV28 and TRBJ2-5, with D maybe TRBD2 (5 bases). CDR1 and CDR2 (germline): MDHEN, SYDVKM. This CDR3 is built from 13 residues. V was shortened by 4 bases and J by 7 bases, with 13 bases between the two germline ends. The full variable domain, in which reference TRBV28 and TRBJ2-5 provide the parts outside the CDR3, is DVKVTQSSRYLVKRTGEKVFLECVQDMDHENMFWYRQDPGLGLRLIYFSYDVKMKEKGDIPEGYSVSREKKERFSLILESASTNQTSMYLCASSWTSSGTQYFGPGTRLLVL.

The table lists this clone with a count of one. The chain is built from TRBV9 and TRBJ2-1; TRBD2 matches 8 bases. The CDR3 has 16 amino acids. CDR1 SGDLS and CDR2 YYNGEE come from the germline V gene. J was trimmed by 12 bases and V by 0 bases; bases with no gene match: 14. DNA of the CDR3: TGTGCCAGCAGCGTAGATGGGGGTGGACTAGCTAGTTTGCAGTTCTTC. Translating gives CASSVDGGGLASLQFF.

The CDR3 nucleotides read TGTGCCAGCAGCCCGGACAGGGTCTATGGCTACACCTTC. Protein: CASSPDRVYGYTF. V gene TRBV7-6 combines with J gene TRBJ1-2, with 8 nucleotides matching TRBD1. Germline CDR1 is SGHVS and CDR2 is FNYEAQ. V was pared by 5 bases and J by 4 bases, with 3 bases of the junction left unmatched. The CDR3 extends over 13 amino acids.

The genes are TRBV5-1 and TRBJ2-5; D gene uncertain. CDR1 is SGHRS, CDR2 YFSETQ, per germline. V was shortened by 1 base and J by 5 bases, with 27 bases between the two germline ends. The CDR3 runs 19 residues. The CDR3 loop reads CASSLTKSVSTGFLETQYF. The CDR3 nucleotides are TGCGCCAGCAGCTTGACGAAATCGGTCTCGACGGGCTTTTTGGAGACCCAGTACTTC.

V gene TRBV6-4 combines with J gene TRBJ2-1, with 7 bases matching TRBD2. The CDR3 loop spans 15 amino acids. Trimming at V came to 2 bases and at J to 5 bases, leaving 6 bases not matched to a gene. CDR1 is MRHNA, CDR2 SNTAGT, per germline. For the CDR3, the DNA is TGTGCCAGCAGTGACGTTCCTAGCGGCCACAATGAGCAGTTCTTC. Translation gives CASSDVPSGHNEQFF.

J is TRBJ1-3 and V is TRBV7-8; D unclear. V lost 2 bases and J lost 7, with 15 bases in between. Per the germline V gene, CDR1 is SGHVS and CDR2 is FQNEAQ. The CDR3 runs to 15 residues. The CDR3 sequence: CASSLQPRSTNTIYF. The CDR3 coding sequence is TGTGCCAGCAGCTTACAGCCCCGCTCTACGAACACCATATATTTT.

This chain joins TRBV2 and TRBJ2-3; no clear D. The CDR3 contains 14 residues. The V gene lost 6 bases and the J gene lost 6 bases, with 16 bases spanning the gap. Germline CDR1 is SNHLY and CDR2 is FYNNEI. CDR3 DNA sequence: TGTGCCAGCAGCGCCCTAGGTAGTCGGGATACGCAGTATTTT. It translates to CASSALGSRDTQYF.

CDR3 nucleotides: TGTGCCAGCAGCTCACTAGCGGTCACAGATACGCAGTATTTT. It codes for CASSSLAVTDTQYF. The chain combines TRBV7-6 with TRBJ2-3; 8 nucleotides align to TRBD2. J was trimmed by 2 bases and V by 4 bases; bases with no gene match: 2. The CDR3 has 14 residues. CDR1 and CDR2 from the germline V gene are SGHVS and FNYEAQ.

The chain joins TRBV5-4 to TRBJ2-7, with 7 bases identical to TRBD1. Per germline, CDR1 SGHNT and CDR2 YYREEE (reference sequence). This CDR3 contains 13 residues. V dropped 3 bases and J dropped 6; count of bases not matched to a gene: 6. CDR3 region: CASSWTGSPEQYF. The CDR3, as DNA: TGTGCCAGCAGCTGGACAGGATCGCCCGAGCAGTACTTC. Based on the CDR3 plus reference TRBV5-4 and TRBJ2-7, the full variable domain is ETGVTQSPTHLIKTRGQQVTLRCSSQSGHNTVSWYQQALGQGPQFIFQYYREEENGRGNFPPRFSGLQFPNYSSELNVNALELDDSALYLCASSWTGSPEQYFGPGTRLTVT.

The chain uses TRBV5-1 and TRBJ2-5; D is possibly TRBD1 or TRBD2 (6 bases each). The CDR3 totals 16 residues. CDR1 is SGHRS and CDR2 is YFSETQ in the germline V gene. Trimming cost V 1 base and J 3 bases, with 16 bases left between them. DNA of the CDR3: TGCGCCAGCAGCTTGCCCCTAACGGGGGCCGAAGAGACCCAGTACTTC. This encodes CASSLPLTGAEETQYF.